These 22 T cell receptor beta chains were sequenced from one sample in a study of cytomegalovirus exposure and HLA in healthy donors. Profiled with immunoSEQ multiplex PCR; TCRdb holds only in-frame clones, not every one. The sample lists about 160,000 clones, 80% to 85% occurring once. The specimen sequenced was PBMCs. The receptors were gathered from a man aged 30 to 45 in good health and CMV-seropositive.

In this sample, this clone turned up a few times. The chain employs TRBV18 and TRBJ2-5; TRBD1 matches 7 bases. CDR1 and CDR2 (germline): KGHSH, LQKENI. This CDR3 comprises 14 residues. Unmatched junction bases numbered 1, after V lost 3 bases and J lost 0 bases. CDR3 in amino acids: CASSPDRNQETQYF. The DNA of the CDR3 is TGTGCCAGCTCACCGGACAGGAACCAAGAGACCCAGTACTTC.

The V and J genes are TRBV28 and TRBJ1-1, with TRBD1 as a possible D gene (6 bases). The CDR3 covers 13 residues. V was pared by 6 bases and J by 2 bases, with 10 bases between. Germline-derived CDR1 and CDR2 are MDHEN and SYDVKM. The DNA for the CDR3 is TGTGCCAGCAGCTGGGACACCAACACTGAAGCTTTCTTT. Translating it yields CASSWDTNTEAFF.

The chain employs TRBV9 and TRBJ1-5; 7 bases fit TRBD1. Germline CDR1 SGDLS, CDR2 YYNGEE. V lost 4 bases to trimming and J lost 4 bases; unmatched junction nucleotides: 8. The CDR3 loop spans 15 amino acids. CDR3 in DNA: TGTGCCAGCAGCCCCGCACCGACAGGGAATCAGCCCCAGCATTTT. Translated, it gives CASSPAPTGNQPQHF. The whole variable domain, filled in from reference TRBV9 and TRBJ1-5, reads DSGVTQTPKHLITATGQRVTLRCSPRSGDLSVYWYQQSLDQGLQFLIQYYNGEERAKGNILERFSAQQFPDLHSELNLSSLELGDSALYFCASSPAPTGNQPQHFGDGTRLSIL.

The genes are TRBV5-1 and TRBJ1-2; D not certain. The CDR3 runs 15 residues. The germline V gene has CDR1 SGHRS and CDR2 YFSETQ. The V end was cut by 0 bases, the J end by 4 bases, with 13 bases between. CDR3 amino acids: CASSLEVLSGYGYTF. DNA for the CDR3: TGCGCCAGCAGCTTGGAGGTGTTATCAGGCTATGGCTACACCTTC.

The CDR3 sequence: CASSFTATDGELFF. The CDR3 coding sequence is TGTGCCAGCAGCTTCACAGCTACGGACGGGGAGCTGTTTTTT. The V and J genes are TRBV7-3 and TRBJ2-2; D not certain. V was shortened by 3 bases and J by 7 bases, with 12 bases between the two germline ends. Germline-derived CDR1 and CDR2 are SGHTA and FQGTGA. The CDR3 totals 14 residues.

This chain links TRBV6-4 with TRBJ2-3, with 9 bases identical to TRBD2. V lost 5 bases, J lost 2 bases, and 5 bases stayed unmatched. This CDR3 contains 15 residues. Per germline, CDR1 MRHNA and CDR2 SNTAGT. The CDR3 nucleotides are TGTGCCAGCAGTCAGGGACTAGCAGACACAGATACGCAGTATTTT. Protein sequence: CASSQGLADTDTQYF.

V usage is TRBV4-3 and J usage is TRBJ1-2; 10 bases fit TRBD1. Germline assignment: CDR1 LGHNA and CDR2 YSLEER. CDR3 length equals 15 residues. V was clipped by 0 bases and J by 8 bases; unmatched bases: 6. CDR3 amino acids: CASSQDLGQGEGYTF. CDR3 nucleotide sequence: TGCGCCAGCAGCCAAGATCTCGGACAGGGGGAAGGCTACACCTTC.

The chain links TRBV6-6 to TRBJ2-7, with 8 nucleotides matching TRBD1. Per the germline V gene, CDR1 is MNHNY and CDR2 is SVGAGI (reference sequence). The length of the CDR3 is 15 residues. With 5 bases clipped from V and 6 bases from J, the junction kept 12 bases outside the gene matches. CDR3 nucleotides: TGTGCCAGCAGTAAAACCCAGGGGGCGGGGCGCGAGCAGTACTTC. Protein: CASSKTQGAGREQYF.

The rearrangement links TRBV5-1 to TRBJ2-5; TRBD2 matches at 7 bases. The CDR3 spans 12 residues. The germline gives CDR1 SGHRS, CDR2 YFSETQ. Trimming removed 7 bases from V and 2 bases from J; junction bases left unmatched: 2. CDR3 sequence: CASAGEQETQYF. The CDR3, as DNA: TGCGCCAGCGCGGGGGAGCAAGAGACCCAGTACTTC.

This chain's CDR3 is CASSIVSPDRGQTQHF. The CDR3 DNA is TGTGCCAGTAGTATAGTATCGCCCGATAGGGGCCAGACCCAGCATTTT. The chain employs TRBV19 and TRBJ1-5, with a weak D call TRBD1 (5 bases). The CDR3 is made up of 16 amino acids. Germline V CDR1 and CDR2: LNHDA, SQIVND (reference sequence). V was shortened by 1 base and J by 11 bases, with 21 bases between the two germline ends.

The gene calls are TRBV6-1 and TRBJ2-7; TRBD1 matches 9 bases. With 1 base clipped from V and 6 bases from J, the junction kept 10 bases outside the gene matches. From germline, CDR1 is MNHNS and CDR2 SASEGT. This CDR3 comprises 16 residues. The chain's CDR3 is CASSEGLDRGRGEQYF. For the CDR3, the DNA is TGTGCCAGCAGTGAAGGGCTGGACAGGGGTCGTGGCGAGCAGTACTTC.

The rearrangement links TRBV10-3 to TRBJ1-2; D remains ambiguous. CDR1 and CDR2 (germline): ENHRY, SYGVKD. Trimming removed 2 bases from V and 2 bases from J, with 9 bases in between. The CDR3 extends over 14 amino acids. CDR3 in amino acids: CAISETLQNYGYTF. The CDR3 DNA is TGTGCCATCAGTGAGACGTTACAGAACTATGGCTACACCTTC.

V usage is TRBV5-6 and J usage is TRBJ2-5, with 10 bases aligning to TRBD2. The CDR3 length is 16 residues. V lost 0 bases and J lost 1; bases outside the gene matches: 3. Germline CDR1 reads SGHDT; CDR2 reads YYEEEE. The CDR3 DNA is TGTGCCAGCAGCTTGGGGACTAGCGGAGCCCAAGAGACCCAGTACTTC. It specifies CASSLGTSGAQETQYF.

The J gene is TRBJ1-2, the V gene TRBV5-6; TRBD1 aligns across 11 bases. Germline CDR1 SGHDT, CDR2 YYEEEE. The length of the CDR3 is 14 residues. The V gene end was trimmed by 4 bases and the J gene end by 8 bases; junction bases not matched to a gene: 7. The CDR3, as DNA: TGTGCCAGCAGCCCACGAAGGACAGGGGGCGGCTACACCTTC. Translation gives CASSPRRTGGGYTF. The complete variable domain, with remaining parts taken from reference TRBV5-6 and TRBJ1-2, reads DAGVTQSPTHLIKTRGQQVTLRCSPKSGHDTVSWYQQALGQGPQFIFQYYEEEERQRGNFPDRFSGHQFPNYSSELNVNALLLGDSALYLCASSPRRTGGGYTFGSGTRLTVV.

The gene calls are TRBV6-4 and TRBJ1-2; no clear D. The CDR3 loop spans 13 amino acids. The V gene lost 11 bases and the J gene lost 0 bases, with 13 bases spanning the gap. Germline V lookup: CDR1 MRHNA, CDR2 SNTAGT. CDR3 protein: CASPGSPNYGYTF. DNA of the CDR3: TGTGCCTCCCCGGGGAGCCCTAACTATGGCTACACCTTC.

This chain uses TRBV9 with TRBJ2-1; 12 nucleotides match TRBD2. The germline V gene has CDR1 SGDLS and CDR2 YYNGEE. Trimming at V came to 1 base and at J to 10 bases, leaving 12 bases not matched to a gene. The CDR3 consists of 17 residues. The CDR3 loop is CASSVLGGLAGYDEQFF. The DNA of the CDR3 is TGTGCCAGCAGCGTATTAGGGGGACTAGCGGGTTATGACGAGCAGTTCTTC.

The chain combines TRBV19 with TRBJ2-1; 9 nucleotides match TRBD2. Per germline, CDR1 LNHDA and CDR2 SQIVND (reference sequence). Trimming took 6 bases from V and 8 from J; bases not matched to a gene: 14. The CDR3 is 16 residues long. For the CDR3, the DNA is TGTGCCAGTAGATGGGCCGGCGGGGGGGCGTTTGATGAGCAGTTCTTC. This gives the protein CASRWAGGGAFDEQFF.

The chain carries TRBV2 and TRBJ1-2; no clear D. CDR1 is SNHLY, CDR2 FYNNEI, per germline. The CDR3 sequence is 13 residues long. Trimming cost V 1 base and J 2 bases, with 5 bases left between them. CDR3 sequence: CASSEGQNYGYTF. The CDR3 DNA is TGTGCCAGCAGTGAAGGTCAGAACTATGGCTACACCTTC.

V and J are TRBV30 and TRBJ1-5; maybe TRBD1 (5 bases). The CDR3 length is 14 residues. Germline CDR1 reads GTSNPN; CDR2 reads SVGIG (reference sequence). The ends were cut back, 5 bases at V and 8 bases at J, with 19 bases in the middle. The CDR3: CAWGRIGGGEPQHF. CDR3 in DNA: TGTGCCTGGGGCCGGATCGGGGGAGGCGAGCCCCAGCATTTT. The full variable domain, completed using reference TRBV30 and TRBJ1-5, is SQTIHQWPATLVQPVGSPLSLECTVEGTSNPNLYWYRQAAGRGLQLLFYSVGIGQISSEVPQNLSASRPQDRQFILSSKKLLLSDSGFYLCAWGRIGGGEPQHFGDGTRLSIL.

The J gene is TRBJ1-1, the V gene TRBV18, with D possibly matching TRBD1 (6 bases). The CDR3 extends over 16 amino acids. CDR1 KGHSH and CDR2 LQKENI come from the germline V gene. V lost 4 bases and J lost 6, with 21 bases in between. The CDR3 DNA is TGTGCCAGCTCACTTACGACAGGCACAATGGGGTCTGAAGCTTTCTTT. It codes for CASSLTTGTMGSEAFF. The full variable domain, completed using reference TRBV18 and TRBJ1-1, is NAGVMQNPRHLVRRRGQEARLRCSPMKGHSHVYWYRQLPEEGLKFMVYLQKENIIDESGMPKERFSAEFPKEGPSILRIQQVVRGDSAAYFCASSLTTGTMGSEAFFGQGTRLTVV.

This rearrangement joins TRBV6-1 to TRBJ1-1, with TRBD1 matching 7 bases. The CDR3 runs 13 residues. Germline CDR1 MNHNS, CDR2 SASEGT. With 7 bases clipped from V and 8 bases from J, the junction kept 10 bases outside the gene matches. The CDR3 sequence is CASTRQGRAEAFF. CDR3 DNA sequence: TGTGCCAGCACCAGACAGGGTCGAGCCGAAGCTTTCTTT.

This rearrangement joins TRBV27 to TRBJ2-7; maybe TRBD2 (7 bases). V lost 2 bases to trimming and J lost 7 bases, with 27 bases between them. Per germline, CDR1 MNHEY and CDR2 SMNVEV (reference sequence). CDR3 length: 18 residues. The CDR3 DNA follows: TGTGCCAGCAGTTTACTTGTGGGGGGGGGCGCGACACTGGGAGAGCAGTACTTC. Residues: CASSLLVGGGATLGEQYF.